Below, 5 T cell receptor beta chains from the same sample are listed, as sequenced in a study of cytomegalovirus exposure and HLA in healthy donors. 13 Jbeta primers and 60 Vbeta primers were used for the PCR. Here immunoSEQ multiplex PCR was the method, and the copy in TCRdb shows in-frame clones only, minus some. The sample includes around 100,000 clones, around 61% of them seen just once. The sequencing sample was made of PBMCs. The receptors here all came from a woman between 45 and 65 years old in good health and CMV-seronegative.

This clone was observed a few times. The rearrangement joins TRBV6-1 to TRBJ1-4; 7 bases fit TRBD1. With 8 bases clipped from V and 5 bases from J, the junction kept 11 bases outside the gene matches. The germline gives CDR1 MNHNS, CDR2 SASEGT. The CDR3 spans 15 residues. CDR3 protein: CASEPRQGPNEKLFF. The CDR3 DNA is TGTGCCAGCGAACCCAGACAGGGTCCCAATGAAAAACTGTTTTTT.

This sequence joins TRBV2 and TRBJ2-7; 7 positions agree with TRBD2. This CDR3 contains 13 residues. The V gene's germline CDR1 is SNHLY and CDR2 FYNNEI. V lost 9 bases to trimming and J lost 4 bases; unmatched junction nucleotides: 9. This CDR3 is CASSLGTTYEQYF. The CDR3 nucleotides are TGTGCCAGTTCCCTCGGGACTACATACGAGCAGTACTTC. The whole variable domain, filled in from reference TRBV2 and TRBJ2-7, reads EPEVTQTPSHQVTQMGQEVILRCVPISNHLYFYWYRQILGQKVEFLVSFYNNEISEKSEIFDDQFSVERPDGSNFTLKIRSTKLEDSAMYFCASSLGTTYEQYFGPGTRLTVT.

This rearrangement joins TRBV5-1 to TRBJ1-1, with D unresolved. V was shortened by 1 base and J by 4 bases, with 11 bases between the two germline ends. CDR3 length equals 14 residues. Germline V CDR1 and CDR2: SGHRS, YFSETQ. The CDR3 DNA is TGCGCCAGCAGCTTGTTGGGCGCGGGCACTGAAGCTTTCTTT. Translation gives CASSLLGAGTEAFF.

This rearrangement joins TRBV7-6 to TRBJ2-3; 7 bases are shared with TRBD2. V dropped 4 bases and J dropped 3; count of bases not matched to a gene: 4. CDR3 length equals 14 residues. Per germline, CDR1 SGHVS and CDR2 FNYEAQ. This chain's CDR3 is CASSWTSPTDTQYF. The CDR3 DNA sequence: TGTGCCAGCAGCTGGACTAGTCCTACAGATACGCAGTATTTT.

V gene TRBV19 combines with J gene TRBJ1-1; 8 bases match TRBD1. Germline lookup yields CDR1 LNHDA and CDR2 SQIVND (reference sequence). The CDR3 spans 15 residues. The J segment lost 1 base and the V segment lost 3 bases, leaving 4 bases of the junction unmatched. CDR3 loop: CASSIGQGTNTEAFF. The CDR3 coding sequence is TGTGCCAGTAGTATCGGACAGGGAACGAACACTGAAGCTTTCTTT.